This TCR beta chain stems from a study of blood T cell repertoires in COVID-19. Whole-study context: Both acute and convalescent COVID-19 samples were obtained from the United States, Italy and Spain. PBMCs, B-cell-depleted T cells, or T cells were the source of the cDNA or gDNA that made up the material.

Authors' data handling: Reference gene primer amplification yielded estimated nucleated cell counts. Some clones are missing from TCRdb's copy, which holds only in-frame ones; the method was immunoSEQ multiplex PCR. D and trimming were read from the DNA, whereas the V and J calls and clone size are those reported in that table. The sample lists approximately 260,000 clones, over 75% occurring once. Germline V gene lookup returns CDR1 LNHNV and CDR2 YYDKDF (reference sequence). The V and J ends lost 1 base and 3 bases, in that order; junction bases with no gene match: 5. The CDR3 loop spans 16 amino acids.

Sequencing input: peripheral blood. The source of this sequence is a woman in her thirties or forties who had recovered from COVID-19. This chain joins TRBV15 and TRBJ2-7; 11 bases align to TRBD1. The chain's CDR3 is CATSRAGGQGVYEQYF. The CDR3 region has the DNA TGTGCCACCAGCAGAGCAGGGGGACAGGGGGTCTACGAGCAGTACTTC.